Below, 8 T cell receptor beta chains from the same sample are listed, as sequenced in a study of cytomegalovirus exposure and HLA in healthy donors. PCR primers comprised 60 Vbeta and 13 Jbeta primers. TCRdb's table, derived via immunoSEQ multiplex PCR, lists solely in-frame clones and lacks some. The repertoire has about 130,000 clones, about 80% of them found once; the top ten carry under 13%. Sequencing was performed on PBMCs. These receptors came from a man aged 25 to 40 in good health and CMV-seropositive.

V and J are TRBV5-6 and TRBJ2-5; tentatively, D is TRBD2 (6 bases). The CDR3 sequence is 14 residues long. The germline gives CDR1 SGHDT, CDR2 YYEEEE. With 2 bases removed from V and 1 base from J, the gap between germline ends came to 9 bases. CDR3 sequence: CASSFRAGQETQYF. CDR3 DNA: TGTGCCAGCAGCTTCCGAGCGGGCCAAGAGACCCAGTACTTC.

The chain carries TRBV2 and TRBJ2-7, with 13 nucleotides matching TRBD2. This CDR3 comprises 15 residues. The germline V gene encodes CDR1 SNHLY and CDR2 FYNNEI. The V and J ends lost 4 bases and 6 bases, in that order; junction bases with no gene match: 6. As DNA, the CDR3 is TGTGCCAGCAGTGGCCCGGGACTAGCGGGATCCGAGCAGTACTTC. Its protein product is CASSGPGLAGSEQYF.

The chain has TRBV6-5 and TRBJ1-4; possible D gene TRBD1, 5 bases. This CDR3 comprises 11 residues. With 6 bases removed from V and 7 bases from J, the gap between germline ends came to 6 bases. Germline-derived CDR1 and CDR2 are MNHEY and SVGAGI. For the CDR3, the DNA is TGTGCCAGCAGGGGGGGTGAAAAACTGTTTTTT. Translating it yields CASRGGEKLFF.

The chain couples TRBV27 to TRBJ2-5; 14 nucleotides line up with TRBD2. The germline CDR1 and CDR2 sequences are MNHEY and SMNVEV (reference sequence). V lost 5 bases to trimming and J lost 2 bases; unmatched junction nucleotides: 10. The CDR3 consists of 18 residues. The CDR3 region has the DNA TGTGCCAGCAGTCCCACCCAGGGACTAGCGGGAGTACAAGAGACCCAGTACTTC. Its translation is CASSPTQGLAGVQETQYF.

CDR3 nucleotides: TGTGCCAGCAGTGAATATGGGACTAGGGGCCGTAAAGGCAACAATGAGCAGTTCTTC. This gives the protein CASSEYGTRGRKGNNEQFF. The V call is TRBV2, the J call TRBJ2-1; 8 bases are shared with TRBD2. This CDR3 comprises 19 residues. V trimming: 2 bases; J trimming: 5 bases; junction bases outside the gene matches: 17. Germline CDR1 SNHLY, CDR2 FYNNEI.

This chain's CDR3 is CASSLEGVSGANVLTF. CDR3 sequence (DNA): TGTGCCAGCAGTTTGGAGGGAGTGAGTGGGGCCAACGTCCTGACTTTC. The V call is TRBV28, the J call TRBJ2-6, with a tentative D call TRBD2 (6 bases). Between the trimmed V and J ends, which lost 3 bases and 3 bases, there was a span of 12 bases. Germline V gene lookup returns CDR1 MDHEN and CDR2 SYDVKM. This CDR3 contains 16 residues.

The chain recombines TRBV9 with TRBJ2-3; 7 bases line up with TRBD2. Germline loops: CDR1 SGDLS, CDR2 YYNGEE. The J segment lost 4 bases and the V segment lost 3 bases, leaving 17 bases of the junction unmatched. The length of the CDR3 is 18 residues. The DNA of the CDR3 is TGTGCCAGCAGCGGGGACTACATTAAAGCGCAGAACCCAGATACGCAGTATTTT. Its protein is CASSGDYIKAQNPDTQYF.

CDR3 amino acids: CATSRDRGFSNYGYTF. The CDR3 DNA is TGTGCCACCAGCAGGGACAGGGGTTTCTCTAACTATGGCTACACCTTC. This rearrangement joins TRBV15 to TRBJ1-2, with 9 positions matching TRBD1. Germline trimming cut 3 bases from V and 0 bases from J; bases unmatched to any gene: 5. This CDR3 region has 16 residues. Looked up from germline, CDR1 is LNHNV and CDR2 is YYDKDF (reference sequence).